These T cell receptor beta chains were read from a single sample in a study of a mutant IDH1 vaccine in newly diagnosed glioma. For these TCRs, the target antigens are not known. The protocol was immunoSEQ multiplex PCR, while the TCRdb copy is restricted to in-frame clones and leaves out a portion. The table lists almost 85,000 clones, 70% to 90% of them singletons, with roughly 2% in the top ten. Material: PBMCs, obtained from a glioma patient whose treatment included an IDH1 peptide vaccine. The receptors stem from a man aged 25-40 years with glioma. Some clones in this sample may be carry-over from other donors' samples. The CDR3 runs from the conserved cysteine through the conserved F or W. The D gene is left open where the match is weak. Some rows have no size entry. The others give once, few or many, or a class for an expanded clone.

j_call d_call v_call clone_size cdr3_aa cdr3_nt
TRBJ2-3 TRBD2 TRBV2 . CASRGPTSGDTQYF TGTGCCAGCAGAGGCCCGACTAGCGGGGATACGCAGTATTTT
TRBJ1-5 TRBD1 TRBV2 . CASQGTGGQPQHF TGTGCCAGTCAGGGAACAGGGGGTCAGCCCCAGCATTTT
TRBJ1-1 TRBD1 TRBV7-2 . CASSRDRLEGTEAFF TGTGCCAGCAGCCGGGACAGACTAGAAGGTACTGAAGCTTTCTTT
TRBJ1-4 . TRBV9 few CASSDKQGTNEKLFF TGTGCCAGCAGTGATAAACAGGGAACTAATGAAAAACTGTTTTTT
TRBJ2-3 . TRBV27 . CASSLSWSTSTDTQYF TGTGCCAGCAGCCTAAGCTGGAGTACTAGCACAGATACGCAGTATTTT
TRBJ2-2 . TRBV7-8 . CASSRDGNTGELFF TGTGCCAGCAGCCGGGACGGGAACACCGGGGAGCTGTTTTTT
TRBJ1-2 . TRBV11-2 . CASSPGGGAPTAGYTF TGTGCCAGCAGCCCTGGCGGGGGGGCACCTACCGCTGGCTACACCTTC
TRBJ2-7 . TRBV28 . CASTETGTQGHEQYF TGTGCCAGCACCGAAACGGGAACACAAGGGCACGAGCAGTACTTC
TRBJ1-1 . TRBV29-1 . CSVVSNTEAFF TGCAGCGTTGTCTCGAACACTGAAGCTTTCTTT
TRBJ2-5 . TRBV25-1 . CASSEAGQETQYF TGTGCCAGCAGTGAAGCCGGACAAGAGACCCAGTACTTC
TRBJ1-2 . TRBV7-9 . CASSGRPGNFYGYTF TGTGCCAGCAGCGGTAGACCGGGGAATTTTTATGGCTACACCTTC
TRBJ1-1 TRBD1 TRBV7-2 few CASSGQGDTEAFF TGTGCCAGCTCTGGACAGGGTGACACTGAAGCTTTCTTT
TRBJ2-4 . TRBV6-1 . CASRVTATSKNIQYF TGTGCCAGCAGGGTGACGGCTACCTCCAAAAACATTCAGTACTTC
TRBJ1-1 . TRBV19 many CASGRSVPEAFF TGTGCCAGTGGGCGATCGGTCCCTGAAGCTTTCTTT